This TCR beta chain was identified in a study of control samples from healthy donors and cancer patients. Only in-frame clones appear in the TCRdb table, and some are missing; sequencing was by immunoSEQ multiplex PCR. The sample lists more than 50,000 clones, over 75% occurring once. Sequencing was performed on blood. The receptor's source is a man between 45 and 60 years old in good health.

The CDR3 sequence is CASSGTGAPDGYTF. In nucleotides, the CDR3 is TGTGCCAGCAGCGGGACAGGGGCTCCGGATGGCTACACCTTC. The chain links TRBV7-9 to TRBJ1-2; 10 bases are a match to TRBD1. The germline V gene has CDR1 SEHNR and CDR2 FQNEAQ (reference sequence). CDR3 length: 14 amino acids. Losses at the gene ends were 5 bases for V and 6 bases for J; bases not matched to a gene: 6.